Listed below are T cell receptor beta chains from one sample, sequenced in a study of memory CD8 T cells in hepatitis C reinfection. Some clones are missing from TCRdb's copy, which holds only in-frame ones; the method was immunoSEQ multiplex PCR. The table has 5,800 or so clones, 80% to 90% seen once. Material for sequencing was naive CD8+ T cells sorted from blood. All receptors come from a man aged 50 to 59 with hepatitis C virus infection. Each CDR3 is given with its conserved first and last residue. The D gene is left open where the match is weak. The size field is filled for only some rows; it gives once, few, many or a size class.

d_call: -; v_call: TRBV7-9; j_call: TRBJ2-3; clone_size: -; cdr3_nt: TGTGCCAGCAGCGCTAGCCCCGACACAGATACGCAGTATTTT; cdr3_aa: CASSASPDTDTQYF
d_call: -; v_call: TRBV27; j_call: TRBJ2-1; clone_size: -; cdr3_nt: TGTGCCAGCAGTTTATTGGCGGGCGGGGATTACAATGAGCAGTTCTTC; cdr3_aa: CASSLLAGGDYNEQFF
d_call: -; v_call: TRBV28; j_call: TRBJ1-1; clone_size: -; cdr3_nt: -; cdr3_aa: CASSLVGTGANTETFF
d_call: TRBD1; v_call: TRBV6-7; j_call: TRBJ1-5; clone_size: -; cdr3_nt: TGTGCCAGCAGTCCCGGGACAGGGGATCAGCCCCAGCATTTT; cdr3_aa: CASSPGTGDQPQHF
d_call: TRBD2; v_call: TRBV27; j_call: TRBJ2-7; clone_size: -; cdr3_nt: TGTGCCAGCAGTTCCGGGACTAGCTTCTACGAGCAGTACTTC; cdr3_aa: CASSSGTSFYEQYF
d_call: TRBD2; v_call: TRBV2; j_call: TRBJ2-1; clone_size: -; cdr3_nt: TGTGCCAGCAGTGGACTGAGGACTAGCGGGAGGAACTCCTACAATGAGCAGTTCTTC; cdr3_aa: CASSGLRTSGRNSYNEQFF
d_call: -; v_call: TRBV28; j_call: TRBJ2-2; clone_size: -; cdr3_nt: TGTGCCACCAACCCCAGGTCTATCAACACCGGGGAGCTGTTTTTT; cdr3_aa: CATNPRSINTGELFF
d_call: -; v_call: TRBV4-1; j_call: TRBJ1-5; clone_size: -; cdr3_nt: TGCGCCAGCAGCTGGGAGGGGGATCAGCCCCAGCATTTT; cdr3_aa: CASSWEGDQPQHF
d_call: -; v_call: TRBV27; j_call: TRBJ2-7; clone_size: once; cdr3_nt: TGTGCCAGCAGTTTTAATGAGGAGGGGTACGAGCAGTACTTC; cdr3_aa: CASSFNEEGYEQYF
d_call: TRBD1; v_call: TRBV28; j_call: TRBJ1-2; clone_size: -; cdr3_nt: TGTGCCAGCAGCTACGGACAGGTCTATGGCTACACCTTC; cdr3_aa: CASSYGQVYGYTF
d_call: TRBD1; v_call: TRBV28; j_call: TRBJ2-7; clone_size: -; cdr3_nt: TGTGCCAGCAGTCTGGGACAGGGATTTTACGAGCAGTACTTC; cdr3_aa: CASSLGQGFYEQYF
d_call: TRBD2; v_call: TRBV6-6; j_call: TRBJ2-3; clone_size: -; cdr3_nt: TGTGCCAGCAGTCGGGCCCAGCGGGAGGTCACAGATACGCAGTATTTT; cdr3_aa: CASSRAQREVTDTQYF
d_call: TRBD1; v_call: TRBV6-6; j_call: TRBJ1-4; clone_size: few; cdr3_nt: TGTGCCAGCAGTTATTCTACAGGGGGCCGTAATGAAAAACTGTTTTTT; cdr3_aa: CASSYSTGGRNEKLFF
d_call: -; v_call: TRBV11-3; j_call: TRBJ2-2; clone_size: -; cdr3_nt: TGTGCCAGCAGCTTAGATAGCAGAGAGGAGCTGTTTTTT; cdr3_aa: CASSLDSREELFF
d_call: TRBD2; v_call: TRBV11-2; j_call: TRBJ2-7; clone_size: few; cdr3_nt: TGTGCCAGCAGCATTAGACTTACGGGAGGGAGCTCCTACGAGCAGTACTTC; cdr3_aa: CASSIRLTGGSSYEQYF
d_call: -; v_call: TRBV19; j_call: TRBJ2-7; clone_size: -; cdr3_nt: TGTGCCAGTAGTATCCTAGCGTTGAGCTCCTACGAGCAGTACTTC; cdr3_aa: CASSILALSSYEQYF
d_call: -; v_call: TRBV27; j_call: TRBJ2-1; clone_size: -; cdr3_nt: TGTGCCAGCAGTTTAATCGGGAATGAGCAGTTCTTC; cdr3_aa: CASSLIGNEQFF
d_call: TRBD2; v_call: TRBV7-9; j_call: TRBJ2-3; clone_size: -; cdr3_nt: TGTGCCAGCAGCACGACCGGGACTAGCGGCACAGATACGCAGTATTTT; cdr3_aa: CASSTTGTSGTDTQYF
d_call: -; v_call: TRBV13; j_call: TRBJ2-1; clone_size: once; cdr3_nt: TGTGCCAGCAGCTCCTCGGGGGAAAGCTCCTACAATGAGCAGTTCTTC; cdr3_aa: CASSSSGESSYNEQFF
d_call: TRBD2; v_call: TRBV6-5; j_call: TRBJ2-3; clone_size: once; cdr3_nt: TGTGCCAGCAGTTACTCGATGGGACTAGACACAGATACGCAGTATTTT; cdr3_aa: CASSYSMGLDTDTQYF
d_call: TRBD1; v_call: TRBV14; j_call: TRBJ1-1; clone_size: -; cdr3_nt: TGTGCCAGCAGCCAATCGCCAGGGGGCTTCGCTTTCTTT; cdr3_aa: CASSQSPGGFAFF
d_call: TRBD1; v_call: TRBV6-5; j_call: TRBJ2-7; clone_size: -; cdr3_nt: TGTGCCAGCAGTTGGGGACAGGGAGCGGACGAGCAGTACTTC; cdr3_aa: CASSWGQGADEQYF
d_call: -; v_call: TRBV19; j_call: TRBJ2-3; clone_size: once; cdr3_nt: TGTGCCAGTACTCCACAGGGTTTGGACGGCACAGATACGCAGTATTTT; cdr3_aa: CASTPQGLDGTDTQYF
d_call: TRBD2; v_call: TRBV9; j_call: TRBJ2-7; clone_size: -; cdr3_nt: TGTGCCAGCACCGATAGAAGCGGACTAGCGGAGTTGTACGACCAGTACTTC; cdr3_aa: CASTDRSGLAELYDQYF
d_call: TRBD1; v_call: TRBV5-6; j_call: TRBJ2-7; clone_size: -; cdr3_nt: TGTGCCAGCAGCTTGGGACAGGGAGTGATCGAGCAGTACTTC; cdr3_aa: CASSLGQGVIEQYF
d_call: TRBD2; v_call: TRBV4-2; j_call: TRBJ2-5; clone_size: -; cdr3_nt: TGTGCCAGCAGCCCCGGGACTAGCGGGATGGTAGTTGGAGAGACCCAGTACTTC; cdr3_aa: CASSPGTSGMVVGETQYF
d_call: -; v_call: TRBV7-9; j_call: TRBJ2-5; clone_size: -; cdr3_nt: TGTGCCAGCAGCTTAATTGGCGGTCAAGAGACCCAGTACTTC; cdr3_aa: CASSLIGGQETQYF
d_call: TRBD1; v_call: TRBV7-9; j_call: TRBJ2-5; clone_size: -; cdr3_nt: TGTGCCAGCAGTTTAACCGGGACAGGGCAAGAGACCCAGTACTTC; cdr3_aa: CASSLTGTGQETQYF
d_call: TRBD2; v_call: TRBV7-6; j_call: TRBJ2-2; clone_size: -; cdr3_nt: TGTGCCAGCAGCCTAAACATAATCCTAGCGGGCACCGGGGAGCTGTTTTTT; cdr3_aa: CASSLNIILAGTGELFF
d_call: -; v_call: TRBV7-9; j_call: TRBJ2-3; clone_size: -; cdr3_nt: TGTGCCAGCGTAGCGGTACTCACAGATACGCAGTATTTT; cdr3_aa: CASVAVLTDTQYF
d_call: -; v_call: TRBV28; j_call: TRBJ2-1; clone_size: -; cdr3_nt: TGTGCCAGCAGCAGACAGCTCGGCTCCTACAATGAGCAGTTCTTC; cdr3_aa: CASSRQLGSYNEQFF
d_call: -; v_call: TRBV6-5; j_call: TRBJ1-4; clone_size: -; cdr3_nt: TGTGCCAGCAGTTACAACCAGGGTTACGAAAAACTGTTTTTT; cdr3_aa: CASSYNQGYEKLFF
d_call: TRBD2; v_call: TRBV13; j_call: TRBJ2-1; clone_size: -; cdr3_nt: TGTGCCAGCAGCACTCGGACTAGAGGGCGGGATGAGCAGTTCTTC; cdr3_aa: CASSTRTRGRDEQFF
d_call: -; v_call: TRBV11-3; j_call: TRBJ1-1; clone_size: -; cdr3_nt: TGTGCCAGCAGCTGGACAGCGAACACTGAAGCTTTCTTT; cdr3_aa: CASSWTANTEAFF
d_call: -; v_call: TRBV6-6; j_call: TRBJ1-2; clone_size: -; cdr3_nt: TGTGCCAGCAGTTACGTACAGTTGGAGGATGGCTACACCTTC; cdr3_aa: CASSYVQLEDGYTF
d_call: -; v_call: TRBV13; j_call: TRBJ1-2; clone_size: -; cdr3_nt: TGTGCCAGCAGCTTAGCCGGGGGGGTGACGGATGGCTACACCTTC; cdr3_aa: CASSLAGGVTDGYTF
d_call: -; v_call: TRBV2; j_call: TRBJ2-5; clone_size: -; cdr3_nt: TGTGCCAGCAGTGATAGAGCGGTCCAAGAGACCCAGTACTTC; cdr3_aa: CASSDRAVQETQYF
d_call: TRBD2; v_call: TRBV30; j_call: TRBJ2-3; clone_size: -; cdr3_nt: TGTGCCTGGAGTGTAGCGGGAGGCACAGATACGCAGTATTTT; cdr3_aa: CAWSVAGGTDTQYF
d_call: TRBD1; v_call: TRBV2; j_call: TRBJ2-7; clone_size: -; cdr3_nt: TGTGCCAGCAGTGATAAAACAGGGGGCGTGGAGTACTTC; cdr3_aa: CASSDKTGGVEYF
d_call: TRBD2; v_call: TRBV7-3; j_call: TRBJ2-5; clone_size: -; cdr3_nt: TGTGCCAGCAGCGGAACCCAGCGGGGATCCCAAGAGACCCAGTACTTC; cdr3_aa: CASSGTQRGSQETQYF
d_call: TRBD1; v_call: TRBV9; j_call: TRBJ2-1; clone_size: -; cdr3_nt: TGTGCCAGCAGCGTAGAAGGGACAGGCATTTACAATGAGCAGTTCTTC; cdr3_aa: CASSVEGTGIYNEQFF
d_call: -; v_call: TRBV5-1; j_call: TRBJ1-1; clone_size: -; cdr3_nt: TGCGCCAGCAGCTTGTGGGAGGGGACTGAAGCTTTCTTT; cdr3_aa: CASSLWEGTEAFF
d_call: -; v_call: TRBV27; j_call: TRBJ2-1; clone_size: -; cdr3_nt: TGTGCCAGCAGCCGCGAGGCAGGGGCCTTCAATGAGCAGTTCTTC; cdr3_aa: CASSREAGAFNEQFF
d_call: -; v_call: TRBV19; j_call: TRBJ2-1; clone_size: -; cdr3_nt: TGTGCCAGTAGTATAGGAGGGACCTACAATGAGCAGTTCTTC; cdr3_aa: CASSIGGTYNEQFF
d_call: TRBD2; v_call: TRBV9; j_call: TRBJ2-7; clone_size: -; cdr3_nt: TGTGCCAGCAGCGTATCTGGTAGCGGGGATTACGAGCAGTACTTC; cdr3_aa: CASSVSGSGDYEQYF
d_call: TRBD1; v_call: TRBV7-8; j_call: TRBJ2-2; clone_size: -; cdr3_nt: TGTGCCAGCAGCCCGGGACAGTCCACCGGGGAGCTGTTTTTT; cdr3_aa: CASSPGQSTGELFF